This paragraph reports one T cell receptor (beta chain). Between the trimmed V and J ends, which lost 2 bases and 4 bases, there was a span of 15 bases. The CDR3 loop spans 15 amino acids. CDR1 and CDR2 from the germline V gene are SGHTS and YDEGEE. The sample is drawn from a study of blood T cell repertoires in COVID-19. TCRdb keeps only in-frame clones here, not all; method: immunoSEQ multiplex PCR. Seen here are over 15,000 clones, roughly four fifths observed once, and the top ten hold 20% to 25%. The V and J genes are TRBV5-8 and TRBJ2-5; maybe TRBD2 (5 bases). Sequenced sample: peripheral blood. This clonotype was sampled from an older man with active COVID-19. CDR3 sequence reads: CASSFSQRSLETQYF. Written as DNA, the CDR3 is TGTGCCAGCAGCTTCAGTCAGCGGAGCTTAGAGACCCAGTACTTC.